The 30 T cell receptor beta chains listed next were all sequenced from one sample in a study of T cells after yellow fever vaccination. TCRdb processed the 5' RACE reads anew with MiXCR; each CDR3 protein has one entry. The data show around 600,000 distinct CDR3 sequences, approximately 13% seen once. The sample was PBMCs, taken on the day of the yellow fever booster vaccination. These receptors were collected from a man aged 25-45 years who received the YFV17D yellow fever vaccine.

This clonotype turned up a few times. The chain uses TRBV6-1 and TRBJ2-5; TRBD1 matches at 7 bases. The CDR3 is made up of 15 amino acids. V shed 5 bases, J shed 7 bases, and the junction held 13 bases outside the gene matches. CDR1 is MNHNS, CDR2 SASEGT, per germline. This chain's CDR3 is CASSTVGQVLGTQYF. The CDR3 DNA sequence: TGTGCCAGCAGTACCGTCGGACAGGTATTAGGGACCCAGTACTTC.

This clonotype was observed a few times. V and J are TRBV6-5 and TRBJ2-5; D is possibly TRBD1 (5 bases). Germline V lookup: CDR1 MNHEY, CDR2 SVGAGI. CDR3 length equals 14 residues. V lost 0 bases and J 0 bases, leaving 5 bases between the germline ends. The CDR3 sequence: CASSYSTDQETQYF. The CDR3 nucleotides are TGTGCCAGCAGTTACTCGACAGACCAAGAGACCCAGTACTTC.

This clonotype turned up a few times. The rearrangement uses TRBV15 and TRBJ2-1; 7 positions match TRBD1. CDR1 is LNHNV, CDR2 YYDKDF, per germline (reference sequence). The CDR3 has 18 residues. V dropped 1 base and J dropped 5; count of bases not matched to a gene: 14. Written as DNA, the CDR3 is TGTGCCACCAGCAGAGTTGGCCTGGGGCAGGGGGTTAACAATGAGCAGTTCTTC. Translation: CATSRVGLGQGVNNEQFF.

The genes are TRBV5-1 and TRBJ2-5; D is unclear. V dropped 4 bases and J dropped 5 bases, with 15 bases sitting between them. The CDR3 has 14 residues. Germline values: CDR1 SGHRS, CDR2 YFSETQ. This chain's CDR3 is CASSPERPEETQYF. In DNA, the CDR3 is TGCGCCAGCAGCCCGGAGAGGCCTGAGGAGACCCAGTACTTC.

In DNA form, the CDR3 reads TGCAGTGCTAGAGATGCGGGCCGGAGGGAAGCCGGGGAGCTGTTTTTT. Its translation: CSARDAGRREAGELFF. V is TRBV20-1 and J is TRBJ2-2, with D possibly TRBD2 on 6 matching bases. Germline V gene sequence: CDR1 DFQATT, CDR2 SNEGSKA (reference sequence). The V end lost 0 bases, the J end lost 6 bases, and 17 bases lay between the germline ends. The CDR3 spans 16 residues.

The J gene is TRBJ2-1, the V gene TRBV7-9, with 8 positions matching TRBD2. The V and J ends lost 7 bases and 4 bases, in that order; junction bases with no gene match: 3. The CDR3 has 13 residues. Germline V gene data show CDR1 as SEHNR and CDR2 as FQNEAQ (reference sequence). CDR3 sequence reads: CASTTGGYNEQFF. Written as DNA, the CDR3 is TGTGCCAGCACAACGGGAGGGTACAATGAGCAGTTCTTC.

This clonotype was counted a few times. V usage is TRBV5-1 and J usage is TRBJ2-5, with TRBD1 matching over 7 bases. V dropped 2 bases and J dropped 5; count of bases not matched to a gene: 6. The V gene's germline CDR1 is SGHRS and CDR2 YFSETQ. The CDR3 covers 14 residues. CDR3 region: CASSLETGRETQYF. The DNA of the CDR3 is TGCGCCAGCAGCTTAGAGACAGGGCGGGAGACCCAGTACTTC. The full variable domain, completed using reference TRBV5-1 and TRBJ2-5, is KAGVTQTPRYLIKTRGQQVTLSCSPISGHRSVSWYQQTPGQGLQFLFEYFSETQRNKGNFPGRFSGRQFSNSRSEMNVSTLELGDSALYLCASSLETGRETQYFGPGTRLLVL.

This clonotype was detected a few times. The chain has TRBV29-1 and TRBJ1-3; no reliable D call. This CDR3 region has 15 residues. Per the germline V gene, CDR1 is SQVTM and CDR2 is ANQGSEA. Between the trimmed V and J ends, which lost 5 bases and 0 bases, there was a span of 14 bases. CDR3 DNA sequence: TGCAGCGTTCTCGCGGGTTGGAGCTCTGGAAACACCATATATTTT. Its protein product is CSVLAGWSSGNTIYF.

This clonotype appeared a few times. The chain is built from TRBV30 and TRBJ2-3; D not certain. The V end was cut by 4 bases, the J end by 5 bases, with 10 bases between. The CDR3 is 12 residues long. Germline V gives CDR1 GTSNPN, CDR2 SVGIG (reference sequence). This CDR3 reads CAWTRSRDTQYF. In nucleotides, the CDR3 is TGTGCCTGGACCAGGTCGCGAGATACGCAGTATTTT. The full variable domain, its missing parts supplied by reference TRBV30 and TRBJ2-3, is SQTIHQWPATLVQPVGSPLSLECTVEGTSNPNLYWYRQAAGRGLQLLFYSVGIGQISSEVPQNLSASRPQDRQFILSSKKLLLSDSGFYLCAWTRSRDTQYFGPGTRLTVL.

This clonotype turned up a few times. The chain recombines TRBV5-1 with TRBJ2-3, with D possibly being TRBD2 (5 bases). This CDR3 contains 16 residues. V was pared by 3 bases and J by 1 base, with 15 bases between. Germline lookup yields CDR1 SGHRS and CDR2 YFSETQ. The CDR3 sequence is CASSSLSGSGTDTQYF. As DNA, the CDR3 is TGCGCCAGCAGCTCCCTTTCGGGATCGGGCACAGATACGCAGTATTTT. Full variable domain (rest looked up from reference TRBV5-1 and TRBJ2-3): KAGVTQTPRYLIKTRGQQVTLSCSPISGHRSVSWYQQTPGQGLQFLFEYFSETQRNKGNFPGRFSGRQFSNSRSEMNVSTLELGDSALYLCASSSLSGSGTDTQYFGPGTRLTVL.

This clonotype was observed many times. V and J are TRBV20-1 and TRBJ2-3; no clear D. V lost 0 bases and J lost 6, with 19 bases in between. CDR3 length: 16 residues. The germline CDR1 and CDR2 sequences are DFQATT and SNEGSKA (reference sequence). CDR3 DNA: TGCAGTGCTAGAGATCCGACCCACCGCAATTACGATACGCAGTATTTT. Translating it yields CSARDPTHRNYDTQYF.

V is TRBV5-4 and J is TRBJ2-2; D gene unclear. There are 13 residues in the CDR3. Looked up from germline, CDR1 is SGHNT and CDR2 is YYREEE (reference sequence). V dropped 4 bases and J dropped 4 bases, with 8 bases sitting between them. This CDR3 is CASSIDSTGELFF. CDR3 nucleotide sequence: TGTGCCAGCAGCATTGATAGCACCGGGGAGCTGTTTTTT.

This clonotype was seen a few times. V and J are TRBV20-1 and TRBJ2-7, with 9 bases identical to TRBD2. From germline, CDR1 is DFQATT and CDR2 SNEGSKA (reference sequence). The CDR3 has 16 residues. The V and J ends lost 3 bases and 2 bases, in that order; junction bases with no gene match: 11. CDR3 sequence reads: CSASLISTSGPYEQYF. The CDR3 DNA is TGCAGTGCTAGTTTGATATCGACTAGCGGCCCCTACGAGCAGTACTTC.

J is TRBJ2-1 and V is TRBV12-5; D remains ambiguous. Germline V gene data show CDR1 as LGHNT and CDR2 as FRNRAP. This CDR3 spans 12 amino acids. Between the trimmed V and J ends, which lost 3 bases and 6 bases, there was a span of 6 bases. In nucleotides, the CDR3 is TGTGCTAGTGGTTTTCAATTCAATGAGCAGTTCTTC. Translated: CASGFQFNEQFF.

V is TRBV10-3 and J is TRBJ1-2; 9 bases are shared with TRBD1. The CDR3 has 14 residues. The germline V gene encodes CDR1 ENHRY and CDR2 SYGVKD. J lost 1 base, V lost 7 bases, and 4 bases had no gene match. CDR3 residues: CAITPGQGNYGYTF. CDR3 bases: TGTGCCATCACACCGGGACAGGGTAACTATGGCTACACCTTC.

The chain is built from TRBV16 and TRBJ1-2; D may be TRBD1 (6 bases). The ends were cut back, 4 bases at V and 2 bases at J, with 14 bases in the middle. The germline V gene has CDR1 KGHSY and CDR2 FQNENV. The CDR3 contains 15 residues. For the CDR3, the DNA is TGTGCCAGCAGCCCTACGCGGACAGCGAACTATGGCTACACCTTC. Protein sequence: CASSPTRTANYGYTF.

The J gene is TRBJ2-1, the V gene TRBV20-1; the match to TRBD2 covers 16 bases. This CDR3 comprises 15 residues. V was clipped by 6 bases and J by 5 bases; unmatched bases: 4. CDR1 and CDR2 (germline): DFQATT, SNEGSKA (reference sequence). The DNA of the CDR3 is TGCAGTGCGCCCGGGACTAGCGGGAGGGACAATGAGCAGTTCTTC. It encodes CSAPGTSGRDNEQFF.

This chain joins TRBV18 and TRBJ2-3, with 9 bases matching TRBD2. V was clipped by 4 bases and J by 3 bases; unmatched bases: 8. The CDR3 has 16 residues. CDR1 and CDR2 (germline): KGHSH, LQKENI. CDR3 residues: CASSRSSGTLTDTQYF. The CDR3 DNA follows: TGTGCCAGCTCACGGTCTAGCGGGACCTTAACAGATACGCAGTATTTT.

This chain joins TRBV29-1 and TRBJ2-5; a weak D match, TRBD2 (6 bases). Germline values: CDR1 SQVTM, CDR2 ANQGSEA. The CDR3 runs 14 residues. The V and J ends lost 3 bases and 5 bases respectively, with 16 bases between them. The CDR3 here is CSVEKTTSGETQYF. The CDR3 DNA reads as TGCAGCGTTGAGAAGACGACTAGTGGCGAGACCCAGTACTTC.

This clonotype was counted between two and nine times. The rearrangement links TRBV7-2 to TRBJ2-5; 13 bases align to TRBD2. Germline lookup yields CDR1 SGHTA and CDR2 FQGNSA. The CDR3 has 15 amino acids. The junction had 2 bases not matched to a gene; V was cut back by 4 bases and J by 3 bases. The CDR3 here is CASSSGTSGEETQYF. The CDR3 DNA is TGTGCCAGCAGCTCCGGGACTAGCGGGGAAGAGACCCAGTACTTC.

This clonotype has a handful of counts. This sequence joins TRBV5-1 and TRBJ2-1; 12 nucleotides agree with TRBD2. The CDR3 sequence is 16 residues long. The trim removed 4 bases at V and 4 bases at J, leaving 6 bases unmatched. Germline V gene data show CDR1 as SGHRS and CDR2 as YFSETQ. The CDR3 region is CASSLMTSGGYNEQFF. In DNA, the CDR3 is TGCGCCAGCAGCCTCATGACTAGCGGGGGTTACAATGAGCAGTTCTTC.

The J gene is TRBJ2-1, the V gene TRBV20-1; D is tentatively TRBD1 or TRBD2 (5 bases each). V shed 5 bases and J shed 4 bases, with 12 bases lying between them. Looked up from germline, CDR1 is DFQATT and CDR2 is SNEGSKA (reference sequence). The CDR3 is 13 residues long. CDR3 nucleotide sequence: TGCAGTGCTGATACGGGACCGTACAATGAGCAGTTCTTC. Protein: CSADTGPYNEQFF.

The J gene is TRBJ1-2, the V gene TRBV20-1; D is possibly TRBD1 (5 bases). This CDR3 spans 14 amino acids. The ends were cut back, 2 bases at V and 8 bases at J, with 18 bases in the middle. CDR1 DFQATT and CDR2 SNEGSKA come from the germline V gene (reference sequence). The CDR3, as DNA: TGCAGTGCTAGATTAGGGACGGCTCGGGAGGGCTACACCTTC. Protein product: CSARLGTAREGYTF.

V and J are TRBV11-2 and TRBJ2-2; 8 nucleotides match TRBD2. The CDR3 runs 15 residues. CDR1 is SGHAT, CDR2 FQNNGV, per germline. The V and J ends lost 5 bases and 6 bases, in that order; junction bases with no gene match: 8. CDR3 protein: CASSPGGNGAGELFF. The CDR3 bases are TGTGCCAGCAGCCCGGGGGGGAACGGCGCCGGGGAGCTGTTTTTT.

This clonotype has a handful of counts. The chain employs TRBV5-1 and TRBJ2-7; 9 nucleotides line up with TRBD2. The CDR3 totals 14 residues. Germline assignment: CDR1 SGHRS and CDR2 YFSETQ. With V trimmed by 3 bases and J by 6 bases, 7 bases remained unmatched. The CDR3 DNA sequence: TGCGCCAGCAGCTCCGGACTAGCGCATGCCGAGCAGTACTTC. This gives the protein CASSSGLAHAEQYF.

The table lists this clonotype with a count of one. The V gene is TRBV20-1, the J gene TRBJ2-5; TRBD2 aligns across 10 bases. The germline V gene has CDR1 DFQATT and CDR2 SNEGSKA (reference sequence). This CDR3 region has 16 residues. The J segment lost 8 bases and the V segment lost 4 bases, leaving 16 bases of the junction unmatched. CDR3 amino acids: CSANARTSGPPGTQYF. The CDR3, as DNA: TGCAGTGCTAATGCTCGGACTAGCGGTCCCCCAGGAACCCAGTACTTC.

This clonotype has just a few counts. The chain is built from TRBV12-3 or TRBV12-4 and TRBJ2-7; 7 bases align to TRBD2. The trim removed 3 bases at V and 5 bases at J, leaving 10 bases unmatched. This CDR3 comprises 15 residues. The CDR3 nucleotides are TGTGCCAGCAGTTTCTCCGGCGGGAGATTCGACGAGCAGTACTTC. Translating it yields CASSFSGGRFDEQYF.

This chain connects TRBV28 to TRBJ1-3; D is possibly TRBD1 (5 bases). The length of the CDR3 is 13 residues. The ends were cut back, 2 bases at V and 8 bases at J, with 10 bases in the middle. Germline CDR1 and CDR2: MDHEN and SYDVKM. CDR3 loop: CASSLRGTYTIYF. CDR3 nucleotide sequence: TGTGCCAGCAGTTTAAGAGGGACCTACACCATATATTTT.

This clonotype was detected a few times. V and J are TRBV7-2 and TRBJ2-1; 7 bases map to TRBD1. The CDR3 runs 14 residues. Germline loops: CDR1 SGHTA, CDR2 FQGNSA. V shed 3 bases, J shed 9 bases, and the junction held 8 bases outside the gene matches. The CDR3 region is CASSFTGDRIEQFF. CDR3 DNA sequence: TGTGCCAGCAGCTTTACAGGGGATAGGATTGAGCAGTTCTTC. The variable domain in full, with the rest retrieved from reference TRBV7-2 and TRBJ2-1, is GAGVSQSPSNKVTEKGKDVELRCDPISGHTALYWYRQSLGQGLEFLIYFQGNSAPDKSGLPSDRFSAERTGGSVSTLTIQRTQQEDSAVYLCASSFTGDRIEQFFGPGTRLTVL.

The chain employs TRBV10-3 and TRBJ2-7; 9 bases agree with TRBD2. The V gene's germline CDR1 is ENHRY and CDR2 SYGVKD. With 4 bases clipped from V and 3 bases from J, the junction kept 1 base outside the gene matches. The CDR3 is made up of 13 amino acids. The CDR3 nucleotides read TGTGCCATCAGTGGTAGCGGGAGCTACGAGCAGTACTTC. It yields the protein CAISGSGSYEQYF.